This passage covers 25 T cell receptor beta chains from one sample sequenced in a study of control samples from healthy donors and cancer patients. Clones were read by immunoSEQ multiplex PCR, and TCRdb kept only the in-frame ones, dropping some. The table includes tens of thousands of clones, 80% detected once. Sequences were obtained from blood. All receptors come from a man aged 65 to 79 in good health.

The V and J genes are TRBV7-9 and TRBJ1-6; 11 positions agree with TRBD1. The CDR3 has 17 residues. The germline V gene encodes CDR1 SEHNR and CDR2 FQNEAQ (reference sequence). The junction had 11 bases not matched to a gene; V was cut back by 4 bases and J by 9 bases. This chain's CDR3 is CASSSGTGGRRSSPLHF. CDR3 DNA: TGTGCCAGCAGCTCGGGGACAGGGGGTCGGCGGTCTTCACCCCTCCACTTT.

The CDR3 is CAISPGGGLNGYTF. The CDR3 DNA follows: TGTGCCATCAGTCCTGGGGGGGGGCTGAATGGCTACACCTTC. The rearrangement links TRBV10-3 to TRBJ1-2; D might be TRBD1 (6 bases). The CDR3 runs 14 residues. The germline V and J ends were trimmed by 5 bases and 6 bases, with 16 bases remaining between them. CDR1 is ENHRY and CDR2 is SYGVKD in the germline V gene.

In its sample, this clone was seen a few times. In DNA, the CDR3 is TGTGCCAGTAGTGACACAGGGGCTCAGCCCCAGCATTTT. Its protein is CASSDTGAQPQHF. The gene calls are TRBV19 and TRBJ1-5, with 7 bases identical to TRBD1. Losses at the gene ends were 5 bases for V and 6 bases for J; bases not matched to a gene: 4. This CDR3 has 13 amino acids. The germline CDR1 and CDR2 sequences are LNHDA and SQIVND (reference sequence).

This clone was detected once. CDR3 amino acids: CASSSPAYTEAFF. DNA for the CDR3: TGTGCCAGCAGCTCCCCGGCCTACACTGAAGCTTTCTTT. The chain carries TRBV4-2 and TRBJ1-1; unclear D gene. This CDR3 has 13 amino acids. Germline V gene data show CDR1 as LGHNA and CDR2 as YNFKEQ. V lost 5 bases and J 3 bases, leaving 10 bases between the germline ends.

The chain links TRBV7-3 to TRBJ2-1; maybe TRBD2 (6 bases). V gave up 4 bases and J gave up 0 bases, with 7 bases separating them. The germline CDR1 and CDR2 sequences are SGHTA and FQGTGA. The CDR3 is 14 amino acids. As DNA, the CDR3 is TGTGCCAGCAGCTCCGGGGGCTCCTACAATGAGCAGTTCTTC. Amino acids: CASSSGGSYNEQFF.

This clone was picked up a small number of times. The chain combines TRBV19 with TRBJ1-2, with 8 bases lining up with TRBD1. This CDR3 comprises 16 residues. The V and J ends lost 5 bases and 4 bases, in that order; junction bases with no gene match: 12. Germline V gene data show CDR1 as LNHDA and CDR2 as SQIVND (reference sequence). The CDR3 coding sequence is TGTGCCAGTAGTCAAGCCGGACAGGGACTCATCTATGGCTACACCTTC. It codes for CASSQAGQGLIYGYTF. Variable domain in full (rest from reference TRBV19 and TRBJ1-2): DGGITQSPKYLFRKEGQNVTLSCEQNLNHDAMYWYRQDPGQGLRLIYYSQIVNDFQKGDIAEGYSVSREKKESFPLTVTSAQKNPTAFYLCASSQAGQGLIYGYTFGSGTRLTVV.

The CDR3: CASSAADRVYEQYF. The CDR3 region has the DNA TGTGCCAGCAGCGCAGCAGATAGGGTCTACGAGCAGTACTTC. The chain joins TRBV9 to TRBJ2-7, with no clear D. Germline V CDR1 and CDR2: SGDLS, YYNGEE. The CDR3 is 14 residues long. The ends were cut back, 3 bases at V and 3 bases at J, with 13 bases in the middle.

The V gene is TRBV18, the J gene TRBJ2-5; 7 nucleotides agree with TRBD2. This CDR3 comprises 15 residues. Germline CDR1 and CDR2: KGHSH and LQKENI. The ends lost 5 bases at V and 1 base at J; junction bases unmatched: 7. Here the CDR3 reads CASSGVAGGQETQYF. Here the CDR3 DNA reads TGTGCCAGCTCAGGTGTAGCGGGTGGCCAAGAGACCCAGTACTTC.

V usage is TRBV7-3 and J usage is TRBJ2-1; 8 bases are a match to TRBD2. This CDR3 is 15 amino acids long. Germline assignment: CDR1 SGHTA and CDR2 FQGTGA. Trimming cost V 2 bases and J 3 bases; bases outside gene matches: 3. The CDR3 DNA is TGTGCCAGCAGCTTACGGGCGGGAGGCTACAATGAGCAGTTCTTC. It codes for CASSLRAGGYNEQFF.

The rearrangement links TRBV10-1 to TRBJ2-7; 7 nucleotides agree with TRBD1. The CDR3 contains 14 residues. Germline lookup yields CDR1 WNHNN and CDR2 SYGVQD (reference sequence). Trimming took 0 bases from V and 7 from J; bases not matched to a gene: 6. The CDR3 reads CASSESGTGEEQYF. The CDR3 DNA reads TGCGCCAGCAGTGAGTCAGGAACAGGGGAGGAGCAGTACTTC.

The chain is built from TRBV9 and TRBJ2-7; TRBD1 is a possible D gene (6 bases). Deletions cut 3 bases from V and 4 bases from J, with 17 bases between. Germline lookup yields CDR1 SGDLS and CDR2 YYNGEE. This CDR3 is 15 amino acids long. CDR3 residues: CASSGGHGTPYEQYF. The CDR3 coding sequence is TGTGCCAGCAGCGGGGGGCACGGGACACCTTACGAGCAGTACTTC.

This clone was seen a few times. This rearrangement joins TRBV7-9 to TRBJ2-7; 7 bases match TRBD1. The CDR3 extends over 17 amino acids. V lost 5 bases, J lost 4 bases, and 17 bases stayed unmatched. CDR1 and CDR2 (germline): SEHNR, FQNEAQ (reference sequence). The chain's CDR3 is CASSDRSDRAAAYEQYF. The CDR3, as DNA: TGTGCCAGCAGCGACCGGAGCGACAGGGCTGCTGCTTACGAGCAGTACTTC. The complete variable domain, with remaining parts taken from reference TRBV7-9 and TRBJ2-7, reads DTGVSQNPRHKITKRGQNVTFRCDPISEHNRLYWYRQTLGQGPEFLTYFQNEAQLEKSRLLSDRFSAERPKGSFSTLEIQRTEQGDSAMYLCASSDRSDRAAAYEQYFGPGTRLTVT.

The rearrangement joins TRBV28 to TRBJ2-3; TRBD1 is a possible D gene (6 bases). The CDR3 loop spans 15 amino acids. Germline V gene sequence: CDR1 MDHEN, CDR2 SYDVKM. V was clipped by 5 bases and J by 1 base, with 13 bases between them. The CDR3 spells CASSTGQPRTDTQYF. CDR3 sequence (DNA): TGTGCCAGCAGTACCGGACAGCCACGCACAGATACGCAGTATTTT.

This chain joins TRBV5-1 and TRBJ2-3, with 8 bases matching TRBD2. V gave up 4 bases and J gave up 6 bases; unmatched junction bases: 10. Germline CDR1 SGHRS, CDR2 YFSETQ. CDR3 length equals 15 residues. In DNA, the CDR3 is TGCGCCAGCAGCAGAAGCGGGAGCGCAGGGGATACGCAGTATTTT. Protein: CASSRSGSAGDTQYF.

This chain connects TRBV4-1 to TRBJ1-2, with 10 bases that match TRBD1. The V segment lost 5 bases and the J segment 4 bases; nucleotides outside the gene matches: 10. Germline V gives CDR1 MGHRA, CDR2 YSYEKL. The CDR3 is 16 residues long. The CDR3 DNA follows: TGCGCCAGCAGCTTTACGACAGGGGGCGCGATCTATGGCTACACCTTC. This encodes CASSFTTGGAIYGYTF.

This chain connects TRBV6-5 to TRBJ2-1; TRBD1 matches at 8 bases. Germline V gene data show CDR1 as MNHEY and CDR2 as SVGAGI. The CDR3 runs to 14 residues. Germline trimming cut 5 bases from V and 2 bases from J; bases unmatched to any gene: 2. CDR3 sequence reads: CASSQGAAYNEQFF. The DNA of the CDR3 is TGTGCCAGCAGTCAGGGGGCCGCCTACAATGAGCAGTTCTTC.

In this sample, this clone turned up a few times. The chain couples TRBV5-6 to TRBJ1-2; D possibly corresponds to TRBD1 (5 bases). Per germline, CDR1 SGHDT and CDR2 YYEEEE. Trimming left V 0 bases short and J 7 bases short, with 16 bases between. The CDR3 consists of 15 residues. For the CDR3, the DNA is TGTGCCAGCAGCTTGGAATTTCGGCAGGGAGGTGGCTACACCTTC. Translated: CASSLEFRQGGGYTF. The full variable domain, rest sourced from reference TRBV5-6 and TRBJ1-2, is DAGVTQSPTHLIKTRGQQVTLRCSPKSGHDTVSWYQQALGQGPQFIFQYYEEEERQRGNFPDRFSGHQFPNYSSELNVNALLLGDSALYLCASSLEFRQGGGYTFGSGTRLTVV.

The chain uses TRBV2 and TRBJ1-3; D remains ambiguous. The length of the CDR3 is 14 residues. Germline loops: CDR1 SNHLY, CDR2 FYNNEI. The V end was cut by 6 bases, the J end by 4 bases, with 13 bases between. The CDR3 coding sequence is TGTGCCAGCAGCGAAACCCGATCCGGAAACACCATATATTTT. Its translation is CASSETRSGNTIYF. The variable domain in full, completed from reference TRBV2 and TRBJ1-3, reads EPEVTQTPSHQVTQMGQEVILRCVPISNHLYFYWYRQILGQKVEFLVSFYNNEISEKSEIFDDQFSVERPDGSNFTLKIRSTKLEDSAMYFCASSETRSGNTIYFGEGSWLTVV.

This clone was detected a few times. The chain is built from TRBV2 and TRBJ2-7, with D perhaps TRBD1 or TRBD2 (5 bases each). CDR1 is SNHLY and CDR2 is FYNNEI in the germline V gene. Trimming shortened V by 4 bases and J by 3 bases, and 19 bases separated the two germline ends. This CDR3 spans 16 amino acids. The CDR3 DNA reads TGTGCCAGCAGTGTGTTAGGATCGGGGCAGTACTACGAGCAGTACTTC. Translating it yields CASSVLGSGQYYEQYF. Filled out from reference TRBV2 and TRBJ2-7, the complete variable domain reads EPEVTQTPSHQVTQMGQEVILRCVPISNHLYFYWYRQILGQKVEFLVSFYNNEISEKSEIFDDQFSVERPDGSNFTLKIRSTKLEDSAMYFCASSVLGSGQYYEQYFGPGTRLTVT.

V gene TRBV18 combines with J gene TRBJ1-2; no firm D call. CDR1 is KGHSH and CDR2 is LQKENI in the germline V gene. V dropped 2 bases and J dropped 0 bases, with 10 bases sitting between them. The CDR3 consists of 15 residues. CDR3 DNA: TGTGCCAGCTCACCAGCGGTGGACCCTAACTATGGCTACACCTTC. Its translation is CASSPAVDPNYGYTF.

This chain joins TRBV5-4 and TRBJ2-7; D might be TRBD1 (6 bases). Germline CDR1 SGHNT, CDR2 YYREEE (reference sequence). V lost 0 bases and J lost 6, with 10 bases in between. This CDR3 is 13 amino acids long. The chain's CDR3 is CASSLVLGAEQYF. The CDR3 bases are TGTGCCAGCAGCTTGGTTCTGGGGGCCGAGCAGTACTTC.

The chain recombines TRBV5-1 with TRBJ1-6; TRBD1 agrees at 10 bases. This CDR3 is 16 amino acids long. Germline-derived CDR1 and CDR2 are SGHRS and YFSETQ. The trim removed 0 bases at V and 7 bases at J, leaving 4 bases unmatched. The CDR3 coding sequence is TGCGCCAGCAGCTTGGAACCGGGACAGGGGAATTCACCCCTCCACTTT. This codes for CASSLEPGQGNSPLHF.

This chain uses TRBV18 with TRBJ2-1; TRBD1 or TRBD2 may be the D gene (8 bases each). The CDR3 covers 17 residues. CDR1 KGHSH and CDR2 LQKENI come from the germline V gene. The V end was cut by 2 bases, the J end by 4 bases, with 18 bases between. CDR3 DNA: TGTGCCAGCTCACCAACCACAGGGGGACTAGATTACAATGAGCAGTTCTTC. It specifies CASSPTTGGLDYNEQFF.

The chain joins TRBV5-6 to TRBJ1-6, with D unresolved. V dropped 0 bases and J dropped 9 bases, with 16 bases sitting between them. The CDR3 totals 16 residues. CDR1 and CDR2 (germline): SGHDT, YYEEEE. CDR3 protein: CASSLGAGRFGSPLHF. The CDR3 coding sequence is TGTGCCAGCAGCTTGGGGGCCGGGCGATTTGGTTCACCCCTCCACTTT.

V gene TRBV5-1 combines with J gene TRBJ2-1; 15 bases line up with TRBD2. The germline gives CDR1 SGHRS, CDR2 YFSETQ. J was trimmed by 6 bases and V by 6 bases; bases with no gene match: 7. CDR3 length: 16 residues. The CDR3 bases are TGCGCCAGCACAGGACTAGCGGGAGGGCCGGTCAATGAGCAGTTCTTC. Its protein is CASTGLAGGPVNEQFF.